This passage covers 6 T cell receptor beta chains from one sample sequenced in a study of shared clonotypes between healthy human individuals (TCRdb year 2020). Libraries were prepared through the immunoSEQ multiplex PCR assay. TCRdb's version of the immuneACCESS table is confined to in-frame rearrangements and falls short of the full clone set. An unresolved V gene accounts for under half of the shortfall where checked; the remainder is of unknown origin. The sample table records roughly 1 million clones; approximately 72% of these occur just once. The leading ten clones occupy about 1.5% of the sample. Sequencing used memory CD4+ T cells sorted from blood. According to the study, the label for this sample's cell subset or site signals: CD45RA-negative fraction. These receptors were collected from a man aged 18 to 35 in good health.

The CDR3 region is CASSPPGASGGQETQYF. The CDR3, as DNA: TGTGCCAGCTCACCACCGGGGGCTAGCGGGGGCCAAGAGACCCAGTACTTC. The rearrangement links TRBV18 to TRBJ2-5; 10 nucleotides match TRBD2. V was clipped by 0 bases and J by 1 base; unmatched bases: 5. This CDR3 contains 17 residues. CDR1 is KGHSH and CDR2 is LQKENI in the germline V gene.

The chain uses TRBV6-5 and TRBJ1-3; D gene uncertain. Looked up from germline, CDR1 is MNHEY and CDR2 is SVGAGI. Trimming cost V 6 bases and J 4 bases, with 16 bases left between them. CDR3 length: 15 amino acids. The CDR3 spells CASRNSAGGGNTIYF. The CDR3 DNA follows: TGTGCCAGCAGGAACTCGGCAGGAGGAGGAAACACCATATATTTT.

The chain joins TRBV10-3 to TRBJ1-3, with 10 bases that match TRBD1. This CDR3 spans 17 amino acids. V lost 3 bases, J lost 5 bases, and 10 bases stayed unmatched. Germline V lookup: CDR1 ENHRY, CDR2 SYGVKD. CDR3 in amino acids: CAISDPSPGQGRNTIYF. For the CDR3, the DNA is TGTGCCATCAGTGACCCCTCACCGGGACAGGGGAGAAACACCATATATTTT.

The rearrangement links TRBV10-2 to TRBJ2-7; weak D call: TRBD2 (5 bases). Trimming stripped 4 bases from V and 9 bases from J, with 10 bases between. CDR3 length: 11 amino acids. Germline V gene sequence: CDR1 WSHSY, CDR2 SAAADI. The CDR3 protein is CASSAGGLQYF. For the CDR3, the DNA is TGCGCCAGCAGTGCAGGCGGACTGCAGTACTTC.

This clone was detected only a few times. At the DNA level, this CDR3 is encoded by other sequences in the same sample as well. The chain employs TRBV9 and TRBJ1-2; 7 bases align to TRBD1. V lost 2 bases and J lost 2; bases outside the gene matches: 6. The V gene's germline CDR1 is SGDLS and CDR2 YYNGEE. The CDR3 is made up of 15 amino acids. As DNA, the CDR3 is TGTGCCAGCAGCGTTGGGGACAGAACGAACTATGGCTACACCTTC. It codes for CASSVGDRTNYGYTF.

The rearrangement links TRBV29-1 to TRBJ2-5, with D perhaps TRBD2 (7 bases). The V end lost 7 bases, the J end lost 0 bases, and 9 bases lay between the germline ends. Germline lookup yields CDR1 SQVTM and CDR2 ANQGSEA. This CDR3 region has 12 residues. The chain's CDR3 is CSGGGYQETQYF. The CDR3 DNA is TGCAGCGGGGGGGGCTACCAAGAGACCCAGTACTTC.